These 29 T cell receptor beta chains were sequenced from one sample in a study of shared clonotypes between healthy human individuals. TCRdb's table, derived via immunoSEQ multiplex PCR, lists solely in-frame clones and lacks some. The sample holds some 2,000,000 clones, roughly 95% seen once. Input material: naive CD4+ T cells sorted from blood. Documented subset: CD45RA+ positively selected. The receptors were sampled from a man younger than 35 in good health.

The chain joins TRBV7-2 to TRBJ1-1, with D tentatively TRBD1 (5 bases). V lost 6 bases to trimming and J lost 3 bases, with 11 bases between them. CDR1 is SGHTA and CDR2 is FQGNSA in the germline V gene. The CDR3 has 13 residues. The CDR3 DNA reads as TGTGCCAGCAGGAGGCCGGGGGACACTGAAGCTTTCTTT. Residues: CASRRPGDTEAFF.

The chain has TRBV27 and TRBJ2-3; D tentatively fits TRBD1 or TRBD2 (5 bases each). Trimming pared 6 bases from V and 3 bases from J, leaving 13 bases between. Germline V CDR1 and CDR2: MNHEY, SMNVEV (reference sequence). The CDR3 runs to 14 residues. CDR3 sequence: CASRDWDVTDTQYF. CDR3 sequence (DNA): TGTGCCAGCAGGGACTGGGACGTAACAGATACGCAGTATTTT.

This chain connects TRBV5-1 to TRBJ2-3, with 13 positions matching TRBD2. Germline CDR1 and CDR2: SGHRS and YFSETQ. V was pared by 6 bases and J by 4 bases, with 8 bases of the junction left unmatched. The CDR3 consists of 16 residues. The DNA for the CDR3 is TGCGCCAGCACCCCCAGGACTAGCGGGGGTGCAGATACGCAGTATTTT. This translates into CASTPRTSGGADTQYF.

The genes are TRBV6-1 and TRBJ2-5, with a tentative D call TRBD1 (6 bases). The CDR3 loop spans 11 amino acids. Trimming took off 10 bases at V and 5 bases at J, with 11 bases between the two ends. The germline V gene encodes CDR1 MNHNS and CDR2 SASEGT. The CDR3 sequence: CAILRGETQYF. CDR3 DNA: TGTGCCATCCTAAGGGGGGAGACCCAGTACTTC.

This clone has only one observation. The rearrangement links TRBV25-1 to TRBJ1-4; 7 bases align to TRBD1. With 3 bases clipped from V and 8 bases from J, the junction kept 9 bases outside the gene matches. CDR1 is MGHDK and CDR2 is SYGVNS in the germline V gene. This CDR3 has 15 residues. CDR3 nucleotides: TGTGCCAGCAGTGAGGCCGGGGGACAGCGAGAAAAACTGTTTTTT. Translated, it gives CASSEAGGQREKLFF.

The V call is TRBV5-1, the J call TRBJ1-6, with 7 nucleotides matching TRBD1. Trimming cost V 3 bases and J 5 bases; bases outside gene matches: 2. This CDR3 has 14 residues. The germline V gene has CDR1 SGHRS and CDR2 YFSETQ. The CDR3 protein is CASSSGTDNSPLHF. DNA of the CDR3: TGCGCCAGCAGCTCCGGGACAGATAATTCACCCCTCCACTTT.

Concerning this clone itself: The same CDR3 arises from other DNA sequences in this sample as well. The genes are TRBV6-6 and TRBJ1-4, with unresolved D. This CDR3 has 15 amino acids. Trimming took 2 bases from V and 0 from J, leaving 7 bases between them. Germline V gene sequence: CDR1 MNHNY, CDR2 SVGAGI (reference sequence). The CDR3 loop is CASSYLGSTNEKLFF. Here the CDR3 DNA reads TGTGCCAGCAGTTACCTGGGATCAACTAATGAAAAACTGTTTTTT.

V is TRBV5-1 and J is TRBJ2-2; no definite D call. This CDR3 is built from 16 residues. Germline CDR1 and CDR2: SGHRS and YFSETQ. V gave up 7 bases and J gave up 1 base, with 17 bases separating them. The CDR3 DNA follows: TGCGCCAGCGGATCCCTCCCGACCCAGAACACCGGGGAGCTGTTTTTT. Protein: CASGSLPTQNTGELFF. Combining the CDR3 with reference TRBV5-1 and TRBJ2-2 gives the whole variable domain KAGVTQTPRYLIKTRGQQVTLSCSPISGHRSVSWYQQTPGQGLQFLFEYFSETQRNKGNFPGRFSGRQFSNSRSEMNVSTLELGDSALYLCASGSLPTQNTGELFFGEGSRLTVL.

The rearrangement uses TRBV6-1 and TRBJ2-7, with TRBD1 identical over 9 bases. The CDR3 length is 14 residues. J gave up 6 bases and V 0 bases, and 3 bases lay outside the gene matches. CDR1 MNHNS and CDR2 SASEGT come from the germline V gene. CDR3 sequence reads: CASSEAHRGREQYF. The CDR3, as DNA: TGTGCCAGCAGTGAAGCACACAGGGGGCGCGAGCAGTACTTC.

The CDR3 reads CAWRYGTGAEQYF. CDR3 coding DNA: TGTGCCTGGAGGTACGGGACAGGGGCCGAGCAGTACTTC. The chain combines TRBV30 with TRBJ2-7; 10 positions match TRBD1. V shed 3 bases and J 6 bases; nucleotides not matched to a gene: 5. CDR1 is GTSNPN and CDR2 is SVGIG in the germline V gene (reference sequence). The CDR3 totals 13 residues.

V usage is TRBV10-3 and J usage is TRBJ1-5, with D possibly TRBD1 on 6 matching bases. Germline CDR1 ENHRY, CDR2 SYGVKD. The V end was cut by 6 bases, the J end by 11 bases, with 20 bases between. The CDR3 spans 14 residues. The CDR3 sequence is CAISMTGQDDAQHF. CDR3 DNA: TGTGCCATCAGCATGACAGGTCAGGATGATGCCCAGCATTTT.

V gene TRBV9 combines with J gene TRBJ1-1; D is ambiguous. Per germline, CDR1 SGDLS and CDR2 YYNGEE. V gave up 1 base and J gave up 0 bases, with 7 bases separating them. This CDR3 contains 14 residues. The CDR3 loop is CASSVSGMNTEAFF. CDR3 nucleotide sequence: TGTGCCAGCAGCGTATCAGGCATGAACACTGAAGCTTTCTTT.

The chain has TRBV5-1 and TRBJ2-3; TRBD2 matches at 10 bases. The V gene end was trimmed by 4 bases and the J gene end by 3 bases; junction bases not matched to a gene: 14. Germline lookup yields CDR1 SGHRS and CDR2 YFSETQ. CDR3 length: 18 residues. CDR3 sequence: CASSPPVLAGVRTDTQYF. Written as DNA, the CDR3 is TGCGCCAGCAGCCCTCCGGTGCTAGCGGGAGTTAGGACAGATACGCAGTATTTT.

The chain is built from TRBV30 and TRBJ1-2; D might be TRBD1 (5 bases). The V end lost 3 bases, the J end lost 4 bases, and 18 bases lay between the germline ends. CDR1 GTSNPN and CDR2 SVGIG come from the germline V gene (reference sequence). This CDR3 contains 15 residues. The CDR3 DNA is TGTGCCTGGAGACCCGACAGATTCCGCGGCTATGGCTACACCTTC. As protein: CAWRPDRFRGYGYTF.

Turning to this clone: An end of the junction differs from the germline gene, which may be a read error. The chain recombines TRBV7-7 with TRBJ2-5; D gene uncertain. Per the germline V gene, CDR1 is SSHAT and CDR2 is FNYEAQ (reference sequence). The CDR3 sequence is 13 residues long. CDR3 nucleotide sequence: TGTGCTAGCAGCTTCGACACCAGAGAGACCCAGTACTTC. Translated, it gives CASSFDTRETQYF.

The chain uses TRBV19 and TRBJ1-1; no reliable D call. This CDR3 region has 14 residues. Between the trimmed V and J ends, which lost 3 bases and 6 bases, there was a span of 14 bases. Germline V CDR1 and CDR2: LNHDA, SQIVND (reference sequence). The CDR3 sequence: CASSIPGGWAEAFF. The CDR3 DNA reads TGTGCCAGTAGTATTCCTGGAGGGTGGGCTGAAGCTTTCTTT.

The rearrangement uses TRBV23-1 and TRBJ2-7; 8 nucleotides match TRBD1. Being an ORF, TRBV23-1 has a function that is uncertain. The CDR3 loop spans 14 amino acids. The V gene end was trimmed by 7 bases and the J gene end by 0 bases; junction bases not matched to a gene: 5. The CDR3 loop reads CASITDRGSYEQYF. Here the CDR3 DNA reads TGCGCCAGCATAACAGACAGGGGCTCCTACGAGCAGTACTTC.

On this clone: Other DNA variants within this sample encode the same CDR3. The chain carries TRBV7-9 and TRBJ2-5; D gene unclear. Trimming removed 3 bases at V and 4 bases at J, with 3 bases between. From germline, CDR1 is SEHNR and CDR2 FQNEAQ (reference sequence). The CDR3 loop spans 11 amino acids. CDR3 region: CASSFSETQYF. Written as DNA, the CDR3 is TGTGCCAGCAGCTTTTCAGAGACCCAGTACTTC. The whole variable domain, filled in from reference TRBV7-9 and TRBJ2-5, reads DTGVSQNPRHKITKRGQNVTFRCDPISEHNRLYWYRQTLGQGPEFLTYFQNEAQLEKSRLLSDRFSAERPKGSFSTLEIQRTEQGDSAMYLCASSFSETQYFGPGTRLLVL.

The chain carries TRBV5-1 and TRBJ2-3; 13 positions agree with TRBD2. The germline V gene encodes CDR1 SGHRS and CDR2 YFSETQ. Losses at the gene ends were 7 bases for V and 2 bases for J; bases not matched to a gene: 13. This CDR3 is 18 amino acids long. The CDR3 DNA is TGCGCCAGCGCTGATGGGACTAGCGGGACCCTCCTCACAGATACGCAGTATTTT. Amino acid sequence: CASADGTSGTLLTDTQYF.

The table lists this clone with a count of one. The chain uses TRBV15 and TRBJ1-2, with 8 positions matching TRBD1. The CDR3 contains 13 residues. V trimming: 4 bases; J trimming: 4 bases; junction bases outside the gene matches: 2. Germline-derived CDR1 and CDR2 are LNHNV and YYDKDF (reference sequence). CDR3 in DNA: TGTGCCACCAGCATGGACAGGGCCTATGGCTACACCTTC. This codes for CATSMDRAYGYTF.

V usage is TRBV10-3 and J usage is TRBJ2-2; D not certain. Trimming took off 4 bases at V and 2 bases at J, with 5 bases between the two ends. Germline loops: CDR1 ENHRY, CDR2 SYGVKD. The CDR3 has 13 residues. Written as DNA, the CDR3 is TGTGCCATCAGTGTAGTTAACACCGGGGAGCTGTTTTTT. It codes for CAISVVNTGELFF.

CDR3 sequence: CASSSSAGGHGELFF. CDR3 DNA sequence: TGTGCCAGCAGCTCTAGCGCGGGGGGCCACGGGGAGCTGTTTTTT. The chain has TRBV11-2 and TRBJ2-2, with TRBD2 identical over 8 bases. Germline V gene sequence: CDR1 SGHAT, CDR2 FQNNGV. This CDR3 contains 15 residues. V was clipped by 4 bases and J by 7 bases; unmatched bases: 8.

This chain links TRBV10-2 with TRBJ1-1; possibly TRBD1 for D (5 bases). The length of the CDR3 is 12 residues. In germline, CDR1 is WSHSY, CDR2 SAAADI. V shed 6 bases and J shed 5 bases, with 10 bases lying between them. The CDR3 DNA follows: TGCGCCAGCAGGAACGGGGGAACTGAAGCTTTCTTT. It is translated as CASRNGGTEAFF.

The gene calls are TRBV5-1 and TRBJ1-5, with TRBD1 as a possible D gene (5 bases). The CDR3 extends over 17 amino acids. The ends were cut back, 1 base at V and 2 bases at J, with 16 bases in the middle. The germline V gene encodes CDR1 SGHRS and CDR2 YFSETQ. CDR3 nucleotides: TGCGCCAGCAGCTTGTCCCCGACAGACGGAGGCAATCAGCCCCAGCATTTT. The encoded protein is CASSLSPTDGGNQPQHF.

The gene calls are TRBV7-2 and TRBJ2-5; the D gene is possibly TRBD2 (6 bases). V was shortened by 6 bases and J by 2 bases, with 16 bases between the two germline ends. This CDR3 has 15 residues. Germline assignment: CDR1 SGHTA and CDR2 FQGNSA. CDR3 DNA sequence: TGTGCCAGCAGGGTAGTGGGGGGTGGGCAAGAGACCCAGTACTTC. It translates to CASRVVGGGQETQYF. Full variable domain (remainder filled in from reference TRBV7-2 and TRBJ2-5): GAGVSQSPSNKVTEKGKDVELRCDPISGHTALYWYRQSLGQGLEFLIYFQGNSAPDKSGLPSDRFSAERTGGSVSTLTIQRTQQEDSAVYLCASRVVGGGQETQYFGPGTRLLVL.

The DNA for the CDR3 is TGTGCCACCAGCAGAGCCACAACCTCGGCGTTCTTT. Amino acids: CATSRATTSAFF. This rearrangement joins TRBV15 to TRBJ1-1; the D is unclear. The germline CDR1 and CDR2 sequences are LNHNV and YYDKDF (reference sequence). This CDR3 comprises 12 residues. V lost 1 base to trimming and J lost 14 bases, with 14 bases between them.

The V and J genes are TRBV5-1 and TRBJ2-7; a possible D gene is TRBD1 (6 bases). Between the trimmed V and J ends, which lost 0 bases and 3 bases, there was a span of 10 bases. The CDR3 length is 14 residues. Germline lookup yields CDR1 SGHRS and CDR2 YFSETQ. The CDR3 DNA reads as TGCGCCAGCAGCTTGGAAACAGGGATCTACGAGCAGTACTTC. As protein: CASSLETGIYEQYF. Drawing the rest from reference TRBV5-1 and TRBJ2-7, the complete variable domain is KAGVTQTPRYLIKTRGQQVTLSCSPISGHRSVSWYQQTPGQGLQFLFEYFSETQRNKGNFPGRFSGRQFSNSRSEMNVSTLELGDSALYLCASSLETGIYEQYFGPGTRLTVT.

V gene TRBV5-1 combines with J gene TRBJ2-5, with 7 bases aligning to TRBD2. CDR3 length equals 18 residues. Germline V gene lookup returns CDR1 SGHRS and CDR2 YFSETQ. Trimming at V came to 0 bases and at J to 5 bases, leaving 16 bases not matched to a gene. CDR3 loop: CASSLGLADFRKMETQYF. The CDR3 DNA is TGCGCCAGCAGCTTGGGGCTAGCGGACTTCCGAAAGATGGAGACCCAGTACTTC.

Concerning this clone: Other DNA sequences in this specimen translate into the identical CDR3. This rearrangement joins TRBV29-1 to TRBJ2-5; D not certain. V lost 3 bases and J lost 2, with 10 bases in between. Germline V CDR1 and CDR2: SQVTM, ANQGSEA. This CDR3 has 13 amino acids. The CDR3 protein is CSVELRLQETQYF. CDR3 DNA: TGCAGCGTTGAGCTTAGATTGCAAGAGACCCAGTACTTC.